This entry features one T cell receptor beta chain sequence. Study processing details: Counts of nucleated cells, estimated from reference gene primer amplification, were obtained. Assay: immunoSEQ multiplex PCR; the TCRdb copy retains only in-frame clones and omits some. V and J calls and clone size come straight from that table; D and trimming were deduced from the DNA. The repertoire has about 400,000 clones, roughly 86% of them found once; the top ten carry about 1.7%. Germline CDR1 reads SNHLY; CDR2 reads FYNNEI. V was clipped by 6 bases and J by 8 bases, with 19 bases between them. CDR3 size: 14 residues. The sample belongs to a study of blood T cell repertoires in COVID-19. In the study overall: PBMCs, B-cell-depleted T cells, or T cells were the source of the cDNA or gDNA that made up the material.

Participants spanned ages about 18 to 100 years and resided in some 22 US areas. Participants' own reports of clinical history determined their cohort assignment. The origin of this receptor is a woman aged 25 to 45 who had recovered from COVID-19. The source material was PBMCs or T cells enriched from blood (not recorded which). V is TRBV2 and J is TRBJ1-2; D ambiguous. The CDR3 sequence is CASSKSMRVEGYTF. In DNA form, the CDR3 reads TGTGCCAGCAGCAAATCGATGAGGGTTGAGGGCTACACCTTC.